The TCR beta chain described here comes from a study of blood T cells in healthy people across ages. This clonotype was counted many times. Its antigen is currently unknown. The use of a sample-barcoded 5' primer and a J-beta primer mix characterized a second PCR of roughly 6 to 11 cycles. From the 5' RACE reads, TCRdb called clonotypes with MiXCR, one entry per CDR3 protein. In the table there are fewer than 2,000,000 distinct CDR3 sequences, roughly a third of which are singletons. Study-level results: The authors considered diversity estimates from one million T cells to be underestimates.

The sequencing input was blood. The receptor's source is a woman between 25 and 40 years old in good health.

In DNA form, the CDR3 reads TGTGCCATCAGCGACGAGGTTGGTCATGAGCAGTTCTTC. Translating it yields CAISDEVGHEQFF. V is TRBV10-3 and J is TRBJ2-1; unclear D gene. This CDR3 has 13 residues. V was shortened by 6 bases and J by 8 bases, with 14 bases between the two germline ends. The germline gives CDR1 ENHRY, CDR2 SYGVKD.